These T cell receptor beta chains were read from a single sample in a study of identical twins. TCRdb used MiXCR to reprocess the 5' RACE reads, holding one entry per CDR3 protein. The sample has 550,000 to 800,000 distinct CDR3 sequences; roughly 7.1% are singletons. The same specimen was also included in a second study, on yellow fever vaccine responses in identical twins.

Specimen: PBMCs. Receptor source: a woman between 18 and 30 years old in good health. Each CDR3 is given with its conserved first and last residue. The D gene is left open where the match is weak. Expanded clones are given a class, and other clones once, few, many or no size at all.

size: many
D: .
J: TRBJ1-4
V: TRBV28
DNA: TGTGCCAGCAGCCCACACGGCGGCGAAAAACTGTTTTTT
CDR3: CASSPHGGEKLFF

size: few
D: .
J: TRBJ2-3
V: TRBV10-1
DNA: TGCGCCAGCAGGGACGGGAGCCAGAACCCCTATACGCAGTATTTT
CDR3: CASRDGSQNPYTQYF

size: few
D: .
J: TRBJ1-6
V: TRBV7-9
DNA: TGTGCCAGCAGCACGGGGGGACAAGATAATTCACCCCTCCACTTT
CDR3: CASSTGGQDNSPLHF

size: .
D: .
J: TRBJ1-1
V: TRBV20-1
DNA: TGCAGTGCTCGATCTATTACGGGGGAAGCTGAAGCTTTCTTT
CDR3: CSARSITGEAEAFF

size: few
D: TRBD1
J: TRBJ2-7
V: TRBV11-2
DNA: TGTGCCAGCAGCCCTGGACAGGCCGCCTCCGAGCAGTACTTC
CDR3: CASSPGQAASEQYF

size: .
D: .
J: TRBJ1-6
V: TRBV5-1
DNA: TGCGCCAGCAGACCGCCGGGACAAGAACTTTCACCCCTCCACTTT
CDR3: CASRPPGQELSPLHF

size: many
D: TRBD2
J: TRBJ2-7
V: TRBV12-3/TRBV12-4
DNA: TGTGCCAGCACCTATCGTGGTCTAGCGGGAGGTCGATCCTACGAGCAGTACTTC
CDR3: CASTYRGLAGGRSYEQYF

size: few
D: TRBD1
J: TRBJ1-2
V: TRBV6-1
DNA: TGTGCCAGCAGTGAAGCAGACCACAGGGGCCCTAACTATGGCTACACCTTC
CDR3: CASSEADHRGPNYGYTF

size: .
D: TRBD2
J: TRBJ2-1
V: TRBV11-1
DNA: TGTGCCAGCAGCTTAGAGTTGACTAGCGGGCCGTCTTACAATGAGCAGTTCTTC
CDR3: CASSLELTSGPSYNEQFF

size: .
D: TRBD1
J: TRBJ1-2
V: TRBV28
DNA: TGTGCCAGCAGCCAAACCGGGACAGGGCATGGCTACACCTTC
CDR3: CASSQTGTGHGYTF

size: few
D: TRBD1
J: TRBJ1-4
V: TRBV7-8
DNA: TGTGCCAGCAGCTCCCCCCGAGGACAGGTTTTTACTTATGAAAAACTGTTTTTT
CDR3: CASSSPRGQVFTYEKLFF

size: .
D: TRBD2
J: TRBJ2-1
V: TRBV24-1
DNA: TGTGGCGCCAGTGATTTCCAGGGTCGGAGTAGCGGGACCAACCTCTACAATGAGCAGTTCTTC
CDR3: CGASDFQGRSSGTNLYNEQFF

size: many
D: TRBD2
J: TRBJ2-1
V: TRBV10-2
DNA: TGCGCCAGCCTGACGGGACTAGTAGGAGATGAGCAGTTCTTC
CDR3: CASLTGLVGDEQFF

size: few
D: .
J: TRBJ2-5
V: TRBV11-2
DNA: TGTGCCAGCAGCTTTGGCAGGGAAGAGACCCAGTACTTC
CDR3: CASSFGREETQYF

size: few
D: .
J: TRBJ1-2
V: TRBV29-1
DNA: TGCAGCGTTGAAGTACGGGACTATGGCTACACCTTC
CDR3: CSVEVRDYGYTF

size: few
D: .
J: TRBJ1-5
V: TRBV12-3/TRBV12-4
DNA: TGTGCCAGCAGTTTAGGGGAGCCCAATCAGCCCCAGCATTTT
CDR3: CASSLGEPNQPQHF

size: few
D: .
J: TRBJ1-1
V: TRBV2
DNA: TGTGCCAGCACCTCTAACACAGGGTTGAACACTGAAGCTTTCTTT
CDR3: CASTSNTGLNTEAFF

size: few
D: TRBD1
J: TRBJ2-3
V: TRBV11-2
DNA: TGTGCCAGCAGCTTAGAGGGGGCCGGGACAGTGTCCCGCACAGATACGCAGTATTTT
CDR3: CASSLEGAGTVSRTDTQYF

size: few
D: .
J: TRBJ2-5
V: TRBV3-1
DNA: TGTGCCAGCAGCCAAAGCGCGGAGACCCAGTACTTC
CDR3: CASSQSAETQYF

size: many
D: TRBD1
J: TRBJ1-5
V: TRBV20-1
DNA: TGCAGTGCAAAGCTTGGGACAGGGGCTGGCAATCAGCCCCAGCATTTT
CDR3: CSAKLGTGAGNQPQHF

size: many
D: .
J: TRBJ1-2
V: TRBV7-2
DNA: TGTGCCAGCAGCTTCCCGGGACGTAACTATGGCTACACCTTC
CDR3: CASSFPGRNYGYTF

size: .
D: TRBD1
J: TRBJ2-7
V: TRBV28
DNA: TGTGCCAGCAGTTCCTCCGGGACAGGGGTCCACGAGCAGTACTTC
CDR3: CASSSSGTGVHEQYF